These 5 T cell receptor beta chains were all obtained from the same sample, sequenced in a study of CD8 T cells in ankylosing spondylitis. Overall study findings and caveats: Within ankylosing spondylitis blood, a TCR beta motif made up of fewer than ten highly homologous variants appeared to be characteristic.

TCRdb independently ran MiXCR on the 5' RACE reads; one entry per CDR3 protein. The sample consists of about 450,000 distinct CDR3 sequences, roughly a quarter of them appearing once. Antigen specificity for these receptors is unknown. Sequenced: blood, either unsorted or a sorted T cell fraction (not recorded which). These receptors were obtained from a male donor with ankylosing spondylitis.

This clonotype has a handful of counts. The rearrangement joins TRBV2 to TRBJ1-2, with D possibly matching TRBD1 (5 bases). Germline V CDR1 and CDR2: SNHLY, FYNNEI. V was clipped by 6 bases and J by 0 bases, with 14 bases between them. This CDR3 contains 15 residues. The CDR3 bases are TGTGCCAGCAGGCTGGAGGGGTCGGCTAACTATGGCTACACCTTC. It is translated as CASRLEGSANYGYTF.

This clonotype was seen repeatedly, ten times or more. This chain links TRBV20-1 with TRBJ1-1; TRBD1 is a possible D gene (6 bases). V dropped 5 bases and J dropped 3 bases, with 16 bases sitting between them. Germline CDR1 reads DFQATT; CDR2 reads SNEGSKA (reference sequence). The CDR3 loop spans 14 amino acids. DNA of the CDR3: TGCAGTGCTGTCCGGGGGGGGGGCTACACTGAAGCTTTCTTT. Residues: CSAVRGGGYTEAFF.

About this clonotype itself: One junction end does not reproduce the germline sequence, and a read error may be involved. V usage is TRBV5-1 and J usage is TRBJ1-1; 9 bases are shared with TRBD1. The CDR3 runs to 14 residues. CDR1 is SGHRS and CDR2 is YFSETQ in the germline V gene. This chain's CDR3 is CASSRTGVNTEAFF. CDR3 DNA sequence: TGTGCCAGCAGCCGGACAGGGGTGAACACTGAAGCTTTCTTT.

The CDR3 nucleotides are TGTGCCAGCAGACAGACTAGCGGGAGCACAGATACGCAGTATTTT. This gives the protein CASRQTSGSTDTQYF. The chain combines TRBV4-2 with TRBJ2-3; 10 nucleotides agree with TRBD2. V trimming: 6 bases; J trimming: 0 bases; junction bases outside the gene matches: 3. The CDR3 has 15 residues. Germline CDR1 and CDR2: LGHNA and YNFKEQ.

The genes are TRBV20-1 and TRBJ2-4, with a possible D match to TRBD1 (6 bases). With 3 bases removed from V and 0 bases from J, the gap between germline ends came to 9 bases. From germline, CDR1 is DFQATT and CDR2 SNEGSKA (reference sequence). The CDR3 runs to 14 residues. The chain's CDR3 is CSARDRPAKNIQYF. The CDR3 DNA is TGCAGTGCTAGGGACAGACCAGCCAAAAACATTCAGTACTTC.